This TCR beta chain appears in the sequencing data of a study of T cells in Graves' hyperthyroidism and ophthalmopathy. Study observations and caveats: The majority of expanded thyroid clonotypes above 0.001 also appeared in blood.

There are a few counts of this clonotype. Its specificity is unknown. Germline V gives CDR1 MNHEY, CDR2 SMNVEV (reference sequence). The CDR3 is 11 residues long. V lost 6 bases, J lost 10 bases, and 10 bases lay in between. RNA transcripts gave rise to amplified TCR beta CDR3 regions. In the first-round RT-PCR of the TCR CDR3, the HTBI primer set was used. MiXCR, applied by TCRdb to the multiplex PCR reads, yields one record per CDR3 protein. The sample lists about 500,000 distinct CDR3 sequences, about 16% occurring once. The receptor comes from a woman in her thirties with Graves' ophthalmopathy. The chain recombines TRBV27 with TRBJ2-1, with D uncertain. Sequencing input: blood. The CDR3, as DNA: TGTGCCAGCAGGAACCGGCGGGAGCAGTTCTTC. Translating gives CASRNRREQFF.